A selection of T cell receptor beta chains follows, all from one sample in a study of PD-L1 blockade in urothelial cancer. TCRdb keeps only in-frame clones here, not all; method: immunoSEQ multiplex PCR. In the table there are around 42,000 clones, about four fifths of which are singletons. Here the sequenced sample was PBMCs, taken around atezolizumab (anti-PD-L1) treatment. Receptor source: a man aged 65 to 85 with urothelial cancer. Both conserved end residues are part of each CDR3. A D gene is named only where the DNA matches it firmly. The size of a clone is reported for some rows only, either as once, few or many, or as a class for expanded clones.

clone_size | j_call | v_call | d_call | cdr3_nt | cdr3_aa
NA | TRBJ2-7 | TRBV19 | TRBD2 | TGTGCCAGTAGTTCACGGACTAGCGGGAGGAACTCCTACGAGCAGTACTTC | CASSSRTSGRNSYEQYF
NA | TRBJ2-3 | TRBV9 | NA | TGTGCCAGCAGCCCGAGGGTGTACCGTGTGGATACGCAGTATTTT | CASSPRVYRVDTQYF
NA | TRBJ1-2 | TRBV11-3 | NA | TGTGCCAGCAGCTCCCCCCAGGGGTACCCGAATGGCTACACCTTC | CASSSPQGYPNGYTF
NA | TRBJ1-1 | TRBV5-4 | NA | TGTGCCAGCAGCTCCTGGACTGGGAACACTGAAGCTTTCTTT | CASSSWTGNTEAFF
NA | TRBJ1-4 | TRBV30 | NA | TGTGCCTGGAGCCCCCCAGGCGACGGAAAAAAACTGTTTTTT | CAWSPPGDGKKLFF
once | TRBJ2-2 | TRBV5-5 | TRBD1 | TGTGCCAGCAGCTCTTCCGGACAGGTTCTTACCGGGGAGCTGTTTTTT | CASSSSGQVLTGELFF
NA | TRBJ2-1 | TRBV29-1 | NA | TGCAGCGTTGCCCAGGACTCCTACAATGAGCAGTTCTTC | CSVAQDSYNEQFF
NA | TRBJ1-2 | TRBV7-2 | NA | TGTGCCAGCAGCTTAGGGGGCTACTATGGCTACACCTTC | CASSLGGYYGYTF
once | TRBJ1-1 | TRBV5-5 | NA | TGTGCCAGCAGCCGTGTAAACACTGAAGCTTTCTTT | CASSRVNTEAFF
NA | TRBJ2-5 | TRBV7-9 | NA | TGTGCCAGCAGCTTACAGGCAGGGGAAGAGACCCAGTACTTC | CASSLQAGEETQYF
NA | TRBJ1-3 | TRBV18 | TRBD1 | TGTGCCAGCTCACCACCGGGACAGAGAAACACCATATATTTT | CASSPPGQRNTIYF
NA | TRBJ1-2 | TRBV29-1 | TRBD1 | TGCAGCGTTGAGGGGGCGACAGGGGACTATGGCTACACCTTC | CSVEGATGDYGYTF
medium-sized | TRBJ1-2 | TRBV11-3 | NA | TGTGCCAGCAGCTCGCAAGGACATATTGGCTACACCTTC | CASSSQGHIGYTF
NA | TRBJ1-1 | TRBV28 | NA | TGTGCCAGCAGCCCCCCAGGGGAGACTGAAGCTTTCTTT | CASSPPGETEAFF
once | TRBJ2-6 | TRBV10-3 | NA | TGTGCCATCAGTGACAGGGAATCTGGGGCCAACGTCCTGACTTTC | CAISDRESGANVLTF
NA | TRBJ1-2 | TRBV6-6 | NA | TGTGCCAGCAGAACTCTGACAGACAACTATGGCTACACCTTC | CASRTLTDNYGYTF
NA | TRBJ1-1 | TRBV19 | TRBD1 | TGTGCCATTTGGACAGGGGGAACTGAAGCTTTCTTT | CAIWTGGTEAFF
NA | TRBJ1-1 | TRBV9 | NA | TGTGCCAGCAGCGTGGAGGGGATGAACACTGAAGCTTTCTTT | CASSVEGMNTEAFF
once | TRBJ1-2 | TRBV25-1 | NA | TGTGCCAGCAGTACCCGGGGAGGGAAGGGAGGCTATGGCTACACCTTC | CASSTRGGKGGYGYTF
NA | TRBJ2-3 | TRBV11-3 | TRBD1 | TGTGCCAGCAGCTTAGTGTCCAGGGGGCGAACAGATACGCAGTATTTT | CASSLVSRGRTDTQYF
few | TRBJ2-7 | TRBV5-1 | NA | TGCGCCAGCAGCTTGGCCGTCGGTGTCGACTCCTACGAGCAGTACTTC | CASSLAVGVDSYEQYF
NA | TRBJ1-2 | TRBV5-1 | NA | TGCGCCAGCAGCTTGAACGCCGTAGTGGATGGCTACACCTTC | CASSLNAVVDGYTF
NA | TRBJ2-4 | TRBV7-9 | NA | TGTGCCAGCAGCACAACCGAACAGGGTTTACCGTACTTC | CASSTTEQGLPYF
NA | TRBJ1-1 | TRBV7-8 | TRBD1 | TGTGCCAGCAGTGACAGGGTTTACACTGAAGCTTTCTTT | CASSDRVYTEAFF
NA | TRBJ2-7 | TRBV18 | TRBD1 | TGTGCCAGCTCACCAGCGGGACAGGGGACCTACGAGCAGTACTTC | CASSPAGQGTYEQYF
once | TRBJ2-7 | TRBV28 | NA | TGTGCCAGCAGTATCCGACTAGGGCGTCACTACGAGCAGTACTTC | CASSIRLGRHYEQYF
once | TRBJ2-1 | TRBV28 | NA | TGTGCCAGCAGGACAGCGTCCTCCTACAATGAGCAGTTCTTC | CASRTASSYNEQFF
NA | TRBJ1-1 | TRBV7-9 | NA | TGTGCCAGCAGCTTTAGCAGGGGAACTGAAGCTTTCTTT | CASSFSRGTEAFF
NA | TRBJ2-1 | TRBV7-3 | NA | TGTGCCAGCAGCTTAAGCGGGACTGTCTACAATGAGCAGTTCTTC | CASSLSGTVYNEQFF
NA | TRBJ1-1 | TRBV7-3 | NA | TGTGCCAGCAGCTTCCGCCGGGACACTGAAGCTTTCTTT | CASSFRRDTEAFF
NA | TRBJ2-3 | TRBV5-4 | NA | TGTGCCAGCAGCCAAGACCTACCAGTACCCACCAGGGTAGATACGCAGTATTTT | CASSQDLPVPTRVDTQYF
NA | TRBJ2-7 | TRBV5-4 | NA | TGTGCCAGCAGCTTGGCAGGGGCCTCCTACGAGCAGTACTTC | CASSLAGASYEQYF
NA | TRBJ2-5 | TRBV12-5 | NA | TGTGCTAGTGGTTTGGTGGGCTACCAAGAGACCCAGTACTTC | CASGLVGYQETQYF
NA | TRBJ2-7 | TRBV20-1 | TRBD2 | TGCAGTGGAAGGGACTACTACGAGCAGTACTTC | CSGRDYYEQYF
NA | TRBJ2-2 | TRBV7-2 | NA | TGTGCCAGCAGCTTAGCGGGAGCCGGCACCGGGGAGCTGTTTTTT | CASSLAGAGTGELFF
NA | TRBJ2-4 | TRBV9 | TRBD2 | TGTGCCAGCAGCGTGGGACTAGCGGGAGACATTCAGTACTTC | CASSVGLAGDIQYF
NA | TRBJ1-1 | TRBV5-4 | NA | TGTGCCAGCAGCTTGGAAGACTCAGGGGCCCAGAACACTGAAGCTTTCTTT | CASSLEDSGAQNTEAFF
NA | TRBJ2-7 | TRBV11-2 | TRBD1 | TGTGCCAGCAGCTTACGTGCCGGGACAGGGTACGAGCAGTACTTC | CASSLRAGTGYEQYF
once | TRBJ1-2 | TRBV6-5 | TRBD1 | TGTGCCAGTACCCCGGGACAGGGAGAGGATGGCTACACCTTC | CASTPGQGEDGYTF
NA | TRBJ2-2 | TRBV5-1 | NA | TGCGCCAGCAGCTTGTCAGACACCGGGGAGCTGTTTTTT | CASSLSDTGELFF
once | TRBJ2-3 | TRBV9 | TRBD2 | TGTGCCAGCAGCGTTCGGCTAGCGGGGGGGGGATCGACAGATACGCAGTATTTT | CASSVRLAGGGSTDTQYF
NA | TRBJ1-2 | TRBV27 | TRBD1 | TGTGCCAGCAGCCGGACCACTCAGGGGGCGCGTCTTGGCTACACCTTC | CASSRTTQGARLGYTF
NA | TRBJ1-1 | TRBV5-5 | TRBD1 | TGTGCCAGCAGTTTGACAGGGATGAACACTGAAGCTTTCTTT | CASSLTGMNTEAFF
NA | TRBJ1-2 | TRBV4-2 | NA | TGTGCCAGCAGCCAAGATCGATCCGGGGGGGTCTATGGCTACACCTTC | CASSQDRSGGVYGYTF
NA | TRBJ1-2 | TRBV2 | TRBD1 | TGTGCCACCCAAAGGGGGCAGGGAATTAACTATGGCTACACCTTC | CATQRGQGINYGYTF
once | TRBJ2-1 | TRBV11-2 | TRBD1 | TGTGCCAGCAGCTTTCCAGGACAGGGAGGTGAGCAGTTCTTC | CASSFPGQGGEQFF
few | TRBJ1-5 | TRBV19 | NA | TGTGCCAGTGGATCACTAATCGGCAATCAGCCCCAGCATTTT | CASGSLIGNQPQHF
NA | TRBJ2-1 | TRBV28 | NA | TGTGCCAGCAGTTTCCGGTTGGAGCAGTTCTTC | CASSFRLEQFF
NA | TRBJ1-2 | TRBV29-1 | NA | TGCAGCGTTGAACCCCGGGGCGGGGACTATGGCTACACCTTC | CSVEPRGGDYGYTF
NA | TRBJ1-2 | TRBV2 | NA | TGTGCCAGCAGTTCTGGCATAGCGGGCAGGGGTGACTATGGCTACACCTTC | CASSSGIAGRGDYGYTF
NA | TRBJ2-1 | TRBV28 | NA | TGTGCCAGCAGTTTCCGGGGGATAAACAATGAGCAGTTCTTC | CASSFRGINNEQFF
few | TRBJ1-1 | TRBV9 | NA | TGTGCCAGCAGCGTACGTGCGTCGGACACTGAAGCTTTCTTT | CASSVRASDTEAFF
once | TRBJ2-7 | TRBV27 | NA | TGTGCCAGCAGGAGACAGGAGGAGGATAATTACGAGCAGTACTTC | CASRRQEEDNYEQYF
once | TRBJ2-5 | TRBV19 | NA | TGTGCCACAACTCGGACAGATCAAGAGACCCAGTACTTC | CATTRTDQETQYF
few | TRBJ1-5 | TRBV7-2 | NA | TGTGCCAGCAGCCCCCGGGGGGGAGGCGATCAGCCCCAGCATTTT | CASSPRGGGDQPQHF
once | TRBJ1-2 | TRBV27 | NA | TGTGCCAGCAGTTCGCAGGGAACTAACTATGGCTACACCTTC | CASSSQGTNYGYTF
NA | TRBJ1-1 | TRBV5-4 | TRBD1 | TGTGCCAGCAGCCGGACAGGCCTGGACACTGAAGCTTTCTTT | CASSRTGLDTEAFF